The 7 T cell receptor beta chains below were found in one sample sequenced in a study of blood T cell repertoires in COVID-19. Sequenced by immunoSEQ multiplex PCR; TCRdb stores in-frame clones only, minus some. This table has fewer than 400,000 clones, around 85% appearing once. Sequencing was done on a sample of PBMCs or T cells enriched from blood (not recorded which). These receptors came from a man younger than 40 who had recovered from COVID-19.

The CDR3 DNA sequence: TGTGGAACAAATCGGGAGGGGGCGCATACCACCGGGGAGCTGTTTTTT. Amino acid sequence: CGTNREGAHTTGELFF. The chain employs TRBV10-3 and TRBJ2-2; the D gene is possibly TRBD2 (8 bases). The CDR3 length is 16 residues. CDR1 is ENHRY, CDR2 SYGVKD, per germline.

The DNA for the CDR3 is TGTGCCAGCAGCTTTCGGCAGGTACTGGGGGCCAACGTCCTGACTTTC. Its protein product is CASSFRQVLGANVLTF. The chain is built from TRBV5-6 and TRBJ2-6; D not certain. This CDR3 has 16 residues. V was pared by 2 bases and J by 4 bases, with 13 bases between. In germline, CDR1 is SGHDT, CDR2 YYEEEE.

This chain connects TRBV5-6 to TRBJ2-5; D gene unclear. There are 14 residues in the CDR3. The germline V gene encodes CDR1 SGHDT and CDR2 YYEEEE. With 2 bases removed from V and 2 bases from J, the gap between germline ends came to 10 bases. The chain's CDR3 is CASSFLGAQETQYF. The CDR3 DNA follows: TGTGCCAGCAGCTTTTTGGGCGCTCAAGAGACCCAGTACTTC.

This chain uses TRBV4-1 with TRBJ1-2; D is undetermined. Looked up from germline, CDR1 is MGHRA and CDR2 is YSYEKL. Trimming removed 2 bases from V and 1 base from J, with 20 bases in between. This CDR3 comprises 18 residues. The CDR3 DNA reads TGCGCCAGCAGCCAACCCACTCTTAACCCGCGGTATAACTATGGCTACACCTTC. Protein: CASSQPTLNPRYNYGYTF.

This chain joins TRBV7-9 and TRBJ1-1; D call uncertain. V was pared by 2 bases and J by 6 bases, with 7 bases between. Germline V CDR1 and CDR2: SEHNR, FQNEAQ (reference sequence). The CDR3 loop spans 12 amino acids. The DNA for the CDR3 is TGTGCCAGCAGCTTAAGCGGCGCTGAAGCTTTCTTT. Translation gives CASSLSGAEAFF.

This sequence joins TRBV5-6 and TRBJ1-2, with D uncertain. The V gene's germline CDR1 is SGHDT and CDR2 YYEEEE. This CDR3 contains 16 residues. V was shortened by 3 bases and J by 3 bases, with 18 bases between the two germline ends. This CDR3 is CASSYMTSQDYYGYTF. The CDR3 nucleotides are TGTGCCAGCAGCTATATGACCTCCCAGGATTACTATGGCTACACCTTC.

V is TRBV7-2 and J is TRBJ2-7, with TRBD1 identical over 7 bases. There are 15 residues in the CDR3. Germline V gives CDR1 SGHTA, CDR2 FQGNSA. Unmatched junction bases numbered 10, after V lost 4 bases and J lost 4 bases. CDR3 in DNA: TGTGCCAGCAGCTCAGAGACAGGGATGGTTTACGAGCAGTACTTC. This translates into CASSSETGMVYEQYF.